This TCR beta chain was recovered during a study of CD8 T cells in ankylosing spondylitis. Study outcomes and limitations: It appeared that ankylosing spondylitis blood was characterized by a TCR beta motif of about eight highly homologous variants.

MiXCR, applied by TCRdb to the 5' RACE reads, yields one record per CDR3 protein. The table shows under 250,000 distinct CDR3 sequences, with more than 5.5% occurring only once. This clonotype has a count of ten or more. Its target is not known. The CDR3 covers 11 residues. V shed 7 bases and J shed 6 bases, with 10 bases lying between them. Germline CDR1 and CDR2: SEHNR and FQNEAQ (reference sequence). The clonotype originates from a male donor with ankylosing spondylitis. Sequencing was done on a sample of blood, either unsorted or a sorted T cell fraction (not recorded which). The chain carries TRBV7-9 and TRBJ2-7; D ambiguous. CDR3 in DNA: TGTGCCAGCATTGACCCTCCCGAGCAGTACTTC. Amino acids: CASIDPPEQYF.